This T cell receptor beta chain derives from a study of cytomegalovirus exposure and HLA in healthy donors. Study-level results: Earlier analysis looked at TCR beta V segments, and most were productive about 87% or about 30% of the time. A later analysis found that most CMV-associated TCR beta chains appeared HLA-restricted. A few chains linked to CMV were shown in vitro to be specific for CMV antigens.

On this clone: Its antigen is as yet unknown.

Both 60 Vbeta primers and 13 Jbeta primers went into the PCR. In the original analysis: Among the unique TCR beta chains that a later analysis counted, about 84 million in all, about 11 million were shared. Some clones are missing from TCRdb's copy, which holds only in-frame ones; the method was immunoSEQ multiplex PCR. Clone size and the V and J calls come from that table; the DNA yielded D and trimming. This table holds 170,000 or so clones, 80% to 85% found once. The V end was cut by 9 bases, the J end by 6 bases, with 13 bases between. The V gene's germline CDR1 is SNHLY and CDR2 FYNNEI. The CDR3 spans 12 residues.

The chain couples TRBV2 to TRBJ2-3; the D gene is possibly TRBD2 (6 bases). Sequenced material: PBMCs. The receptor's source is a boy under 10 years old in good health and CMV-seronegative. The CDR3 DNA is TGTGCCAGAGGGACTTTGGGGGATACGCAGTATTTT. Its protein product is CARGTLGDTQYF.